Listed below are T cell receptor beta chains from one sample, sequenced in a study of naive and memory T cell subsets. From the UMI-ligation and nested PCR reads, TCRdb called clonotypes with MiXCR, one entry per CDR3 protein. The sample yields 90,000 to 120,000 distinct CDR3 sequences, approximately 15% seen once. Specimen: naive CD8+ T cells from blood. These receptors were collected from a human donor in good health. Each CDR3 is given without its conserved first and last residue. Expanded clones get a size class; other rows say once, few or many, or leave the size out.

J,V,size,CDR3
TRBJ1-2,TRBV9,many,ASSVMGGLPTANYGYT
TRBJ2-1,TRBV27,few,ASRGLAAVHEQF
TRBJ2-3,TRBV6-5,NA,ASSLEGRGTDTQY
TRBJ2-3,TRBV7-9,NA,ASSSAGTDTQY
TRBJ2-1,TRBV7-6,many,ASRGLAGVGEQF
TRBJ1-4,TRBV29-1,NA,SVESATNEKLF
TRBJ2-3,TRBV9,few,ASSALTSGSSTDTQY
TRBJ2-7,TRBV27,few,ASSISSGWGTMPYEQY
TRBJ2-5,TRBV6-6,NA,ASSSVGQPSTETQY
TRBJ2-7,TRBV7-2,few,ASSLGHGGNPYEQY
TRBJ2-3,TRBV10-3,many,AISGDSLDTQY
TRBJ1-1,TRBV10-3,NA,AISDPGRNTEAF
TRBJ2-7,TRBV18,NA,ASSPPVEGYEQY
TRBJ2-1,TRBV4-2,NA,ASSRLLESSYNEQF
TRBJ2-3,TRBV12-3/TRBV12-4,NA,ASSSQGSYTQY
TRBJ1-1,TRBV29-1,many,SVTDREAF
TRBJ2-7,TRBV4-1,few,ASSQGGPGYEQY
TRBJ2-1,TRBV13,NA,ASSKGLDLSYNEQF
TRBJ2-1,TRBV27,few,ASSLQTGRGEQF
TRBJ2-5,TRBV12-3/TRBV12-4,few,ASTDGQDSDGAETQY
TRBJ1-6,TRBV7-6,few,ASSLGALSSPLH
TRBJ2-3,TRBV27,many,ASSLVSEDTQY
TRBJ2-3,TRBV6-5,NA,ASRQGGFSADTQY
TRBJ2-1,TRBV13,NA,ASSPESDPNYNEQF
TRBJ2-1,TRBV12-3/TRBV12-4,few,ASSLQGEGGEQF
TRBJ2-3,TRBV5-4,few,ASSLAAGGRMSTDTQY
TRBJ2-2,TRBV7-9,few,ASSLGLSDTGELF
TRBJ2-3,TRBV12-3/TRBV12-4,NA,ASSAGTGMGTDTQY
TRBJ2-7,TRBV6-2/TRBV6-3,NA,ASSEGLSYEQY
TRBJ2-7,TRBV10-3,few,AISEETTAYEQY
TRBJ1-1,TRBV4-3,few,ASSLLNCTEAF
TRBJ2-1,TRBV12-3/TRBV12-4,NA,ASTPRAAGDGNEQF
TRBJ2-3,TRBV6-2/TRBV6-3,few,ASSYNLAGAADTQY
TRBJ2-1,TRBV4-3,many,ASSQEAVTSVYNEQF
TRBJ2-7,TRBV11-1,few,ASSTTSNYEQY
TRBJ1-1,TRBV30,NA,AWNPVGQEAF
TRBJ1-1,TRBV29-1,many,SVFPTQNTEAF
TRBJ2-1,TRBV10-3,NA,AISEGHTAGNEQF
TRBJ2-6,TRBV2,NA,ASSGQTSGANVLT
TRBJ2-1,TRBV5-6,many,ASSLSEIGEQF
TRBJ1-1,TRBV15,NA,ATRSQGANTEAF
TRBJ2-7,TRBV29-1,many,SVAGTGPDSYEQY
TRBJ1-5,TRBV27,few,ASSPTTGGEPQPQH
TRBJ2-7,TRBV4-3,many,ASSQDRDSSYEQY
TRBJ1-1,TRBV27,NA,ASSPPGALATEAF
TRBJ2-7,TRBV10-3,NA,AISESASYEQY
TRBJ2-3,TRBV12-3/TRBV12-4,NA,ASRGEGTSTDTQY
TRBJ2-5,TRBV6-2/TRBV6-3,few,ASSFGRQETQY
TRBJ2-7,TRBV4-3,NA,ASSQDRGQGTYEQY
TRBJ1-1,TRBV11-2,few,ASSHAGTEAF
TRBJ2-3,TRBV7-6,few,ASSLALAGGPDTQY
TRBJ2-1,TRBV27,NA,ASSLSTSGLLDEQF
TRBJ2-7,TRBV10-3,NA,AISEGHLTYEQY
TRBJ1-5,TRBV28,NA,ASSQRTENSNQPQH
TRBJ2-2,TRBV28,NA,ASSFPLTGQFPNTGELF